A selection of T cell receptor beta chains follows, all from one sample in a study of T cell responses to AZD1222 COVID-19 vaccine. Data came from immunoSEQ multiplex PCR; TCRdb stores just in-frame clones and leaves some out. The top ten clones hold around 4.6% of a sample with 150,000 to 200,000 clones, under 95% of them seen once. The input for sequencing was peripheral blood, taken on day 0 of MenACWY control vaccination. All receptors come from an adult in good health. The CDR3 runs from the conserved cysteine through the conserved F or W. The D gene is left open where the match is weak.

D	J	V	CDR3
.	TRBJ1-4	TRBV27	CASGTRNNEKLFF
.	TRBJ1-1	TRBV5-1	CASSFIQPNTEAFF
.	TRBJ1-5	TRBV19	CASSIVSAGIIGNQPQHF
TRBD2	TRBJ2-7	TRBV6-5	CASSYSTTSGYEQYF
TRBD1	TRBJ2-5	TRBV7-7	CASSLEQGGAETQYF
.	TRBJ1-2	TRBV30	CAAYRVNYGYTF
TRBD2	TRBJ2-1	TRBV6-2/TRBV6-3	CASSYGELLAGVGNEQFF
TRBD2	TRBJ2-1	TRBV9	CASSVVPSGRAPGYNEQFF
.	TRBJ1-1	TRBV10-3	CAISDFGGGGEAFF
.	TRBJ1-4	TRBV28	CASSVSRGLKLFF
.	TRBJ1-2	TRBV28	CASSYQAFSYTF
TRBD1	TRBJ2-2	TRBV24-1	CATCGQGATGELFF
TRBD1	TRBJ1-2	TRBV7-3	CASSRQGRYGYTF
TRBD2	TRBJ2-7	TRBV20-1	CSAMTSEVQYF
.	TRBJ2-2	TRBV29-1	CSVPGGSNTGELFF
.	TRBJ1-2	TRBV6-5	CASIYGARAFYGYTF
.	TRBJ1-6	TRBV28	CASSFGATGSSYNSPLHF
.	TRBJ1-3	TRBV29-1	CSVALGGANTIYF
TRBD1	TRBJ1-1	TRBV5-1	CASSGTGGSTEAFF
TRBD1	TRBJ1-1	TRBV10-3	CAISAAGQGAEAFF
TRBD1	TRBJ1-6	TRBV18	CASSHGDRGPNNSPLHF
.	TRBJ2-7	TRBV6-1	CASSEARGGYEQYF
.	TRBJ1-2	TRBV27	CASSRAGGITNYGYTF
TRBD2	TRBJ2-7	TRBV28	CASSYPGLAYEQYF
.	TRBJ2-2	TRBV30	CAWRGSGELFF
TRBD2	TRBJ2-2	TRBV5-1	CASSMGLAGGATGELFF
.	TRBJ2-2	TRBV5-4	CASSSPSRGRAYSTGELFF
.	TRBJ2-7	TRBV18	CASSPPGPSEDEQYF
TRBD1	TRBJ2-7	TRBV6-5	CASTGQVSYEQYF
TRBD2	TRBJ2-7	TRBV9	CASSTVGTSLEQYF
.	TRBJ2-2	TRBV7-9	CASSLSTQDTGELFF
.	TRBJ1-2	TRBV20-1	CSASRDPEGGYTF
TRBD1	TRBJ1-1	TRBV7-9	CASSLLGQGAFTEAFF
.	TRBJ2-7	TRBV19	CASNSKGGARQYF
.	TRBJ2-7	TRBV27	CASSFNTASFGREQYF
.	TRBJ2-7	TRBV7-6	CASSLAGISEQYF
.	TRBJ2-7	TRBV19	CASSGPPTYEQYF
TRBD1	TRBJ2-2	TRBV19	CASSGQGFGELFF
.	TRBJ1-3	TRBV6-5	CASRWTTGNTIYF
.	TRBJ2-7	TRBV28	CASSLIFSEQYF
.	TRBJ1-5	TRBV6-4	CASSDRDGQPQHF
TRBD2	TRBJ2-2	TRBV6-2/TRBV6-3	CASSPRGQGLAGAIGELFF
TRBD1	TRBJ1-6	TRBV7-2	CASSQGAGAEEPLHF
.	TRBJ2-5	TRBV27	CASNPVGRNQETQYF
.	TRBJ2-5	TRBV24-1	CATSDLAPGETQYF